These 30 T cell receptor beta chains share one sample of origin, sequenced in a study of blood T cell repertoires in COVID-19. The assay was immunoSEQ multiplex PCR, and TCRdb's table has in-frame clones only and misses some. The data show approximately 140,000 clones, with 75% to 90% seen just once and around 2.3% held by the top ten. The sample comprised PBMCs or T cells enriched from blood (not recorded which). The receptors here all came from a woman aged 45-65 years who had recovered from COVID-19.

V gene TRBV5-4 combines with J gene TRBJ1-1; 7 bases match TRBD1. With V trimmed by 4 bases and J by 1 base, 4 bases remained unmatched. The CDR3 spans 14 residues. Germline V gene sequence: CDR1 SGHNT, CDR2 YYREEE (reference sequence). CDR3 sequence (DNA): TGTGCCAGCAGCCCGGGACAGAGGAACACTGAAGCTTTCTTT. Translated, it gives CASSPGQRNTEAFF.

The chain recombines TRBV7-2 with TRBJ1-5; no clear D. The CDR3 covers 17 residues. CDR1 SGHTA and CDR2 FQGNSA come from the germline V gene. The V end lost 2 bases, the J end lost 2 bases, and 16 bases lay between the germline ends. In nucleotides, the CDR3 is TGTGCCAGCAGCTTAAGGCCTGCGGGTTTTGGCAATCAGCCCCAGCATTTT. This codes for CASSLRPAGFGNQPQHF.

The gene calls are TRBV27 and TRBJ2-5; 8 bases map to TRBD2. The CDR3 runs to 15 residues. In germline, CDR1 is MNHEY, CDR2 SMNVEV (reference sequence). Losses at the gene ends were 7 bases for V and 0 bases for J; bases not matched to a gene: 7. Written as DNA, the CDR3 is TGTGCCAGCAAAAAGCGGGGGACTTACCAAGAGACCCAGTACTTC. It specifies CASKKRGTYQETQYF.

V gene TRBV6-5 combines with J gene TRBJ2-2; maybe TRBD1 (6 bases). The germline CDR1 and CDR2 sequences are MNHEY and SVGAGI. This CDR3 is built from 15 residues. V shed 0 bases and J shed 4 bases, with 9 bases lying between them. CDR3 sequence (DNA): TGTGCCAGCAGTTACTCGGGGGCAGGCACCGGGGAGCTGTTTTTT. This gives the protein CASSYSGAGTGELFF.

The rearrangement uses TRBV27 and TRBJ1-5; D not resolved. This CDR3 contains 14 residues. Germline assignment: CDR1 MNHEY and CDR2 SMNVEV (reference sequence). V was shortened by 3 bases and J by 0 bases, with 6 bases between the two germline ends. The CDR3 loop is CASSFRGSNQPQHF. The DNA for the CDR3 is TGTGCCAGCAGTTTTCGGGGTAGCAATCAGCCCCAGCATTTT.

In DNA form, the CDR3 reads TGTGCCACCAGCAGAGCCGGGACAGGGGTCCTTAACTATGGCTACACCTTC. This encodes CATSRAGTGVLNYGYTF. The chain links TRBV15 to TRBJ1-2, with TRBD1 identical over 10 bases. In germline, CDR1 is LNHNV, CDR2 YYDKDF (reference sequence). J lost 1 base, V lost 1 base, and 6 bases had no gene match. The CDR3 extends over 17 amino acids. Using reference TRBV15 and TRBJ1-2 for the parts outside the CDR3, the full variable domain is DAMVIQNPRYQVTQFGKPVTLSCSQTLNHNVMYWYQQKSSQAPKLLFHYYDKDFNNEADTPDNFQSRRPNTSFCFLDIRSPGLGDTAMYLCATSRAGTGVLNYGYTFGSGTRLTVV.

The genes are TRBV27 and TRBJ1-4; D is ambiguous. Trimming cost V 6 bases and J 7 bases, with 12 bases left between them. Germline values: CDR1 MNHEY, CDR2 SMNVEV (reference sequence). The CDR3 runs 13 residues. This CDR3 is CASRPAGSEKLFF. CDR3 sequence (DNA): TGTGCCAGCAGACCTGCGGGAAGTGAAAAACTGTTTTTT.

J is TRBJ2-3 and V is TRBV30; 9 bases agree with TRBD1. J lost 2 bases, V lost 5 bases, and 8 bases had no gene match. The V gene's germline CDR1 is GTSNPN and CDR2 SVGIG (reference sequence). There are 15 residues in the CDR3. CDR3 sequence: CAWEWTGAITDTQYF. CDR3 DNA: TGTGCCTGGGAATGGACAGGGGCCATCACAGATACGCAGTATTTT.

This rearrangement joins TRBV9 to TRBJ2-7, with 7 positions matching TRBD1. The CDR3 contains 14 residues. Germline loops: CDR1 SGDLS, CDR2 YYNGEE. After removal of 4 bases from V and 4 bases from J, the junction contained 8 bases not matched to a gene. CDR3 amino acids: CASSPGQHPYEQYF. The DNA of the CDR3 is TGTGCCAGCAGCCCGGGACAGCATCCATACGAGCAGTACTTC.

The chain employs TRBV4-1 and TRBJ1-6; D remains unclear. The ends were cut back, 0 bases at V and 6 bases at J, with 12 bases in the middle. CDR1 and CDR2 from the germline V gene are MGHRA and YSYEKL. The CDR3 has 16 residues. CDR3 region: CASSQDLGRVNSPLHF. The CDR3 DNA follows: TGCGCCAGCAGCCAAGATCTCGGGAGGGTTAATTCACCCCTCCACTTT.

This clone was seen only a few times. This chain connects TRBV21-1 to TRBJ1-5; the table calls TRBD1, which could not be checked here. TRBV21-1 is listed as a pseudogene. The CDR3 has 16 amino acids. The CDR3 sequence: CASSKWGRVSNQPQHF. The CDR3 nucleotides are TGTGCCAGCAGCAAATGGGGCAGGGTAAGCAATCAGCCCCAGCATTTT.

V gene TRBV12-3 or TRBV12-4 combines with J gene TRBJ2-3; D may be TRBD2 (7 bases). Trimming removed 3 bases from V and 8 bases from J, with 12 bases in between. This CDR3 spans 13 amino acids. CDR3 sequence reads: CASSLGGAGTQYF. The DNA of the CDR3 is TGTGCCAGCAGTTTGGGGGGGGCAGGTACGCAGTATTTT.

CDR3 region: CASTLGLDYGYTF. The CDR3 region has the DNA TGTGCCAGCACTCTGGGGCTTGACTATGGCTACACCTTC. The chain links TRBV12-3 or TRBV12-4 to TRBJ1-2, with D perhaps matching TRBD1 (5 bases). This CDR3 contains 13 residues. V lost 7 bases and J 3 bases, leaving 12 bases between the germline ends.

This clone was counted a single time. The gene calls are TRBV12-3 or TRBV12-4 and TRBJ1-2; D is undetermined. CDR3 length equals 13 residues. The germline V and J ends were trimmed by 3 bases and 1 base, with 6 bases remaining between them. The DNA for the CDR3 is TGTGCCAGCAGTTTTGAGCATAACTATGGCTACACCTTC. Encoded protein: CASSFEHNYGYTF.

The chain uses TRBV3-1 (or the pseudogene TRBV3-2) and TRBJ2-7, with D maybe TRBD2 (5 bases). CDR3 length: 15 residues. CDR1 LGHDT and CDR2 YNNKEL come from the germline V gene (reference sequence). The germline V and J ends were trimmed by 4 bases and 0 bases, with 13 bases remaining between them. The CDR3 protein is CASSRVLGSSYEQYF. CDR3 sequence (DNA): TGTGCCAGCAGCCGGGTTCTGGGGAGCTCCTACGAGCAGTACTTC.

The V gene is TRBV19, the J gene TRBJ2-5; 9 nucleotides agree with TRBD1. Per the germline V gene, CDR1 is LNHDA and CDR2 is SQIVND (reference sequence). CDR3 size: 15 residues. The junction had 1 base not matched to a gene; V was cut back by 1 base and J by 1 base. The CDR3 region is CASSIAQGAQETQYF. CDR3 DNA: TGTGCCAGTAGTATAGCACAGGGGGCCCAAGAGACCCAGTACTTC.

This chain connects TRBV6-5 to TRBJ1-5; no clear D. Germline assignment: CDR1 MNHEY and CDR2 SVGAGI. The CDR3 length is 13 residues. The V gene lost 6 bases and the J gene lost 2 bases, with 8 bases spanning the gap. CDR3 nucleotide sequence: TGTGCCAGCAGATATATAGGCAATCAGCCCCAGCATTTT. Its protein product is CASRYIGNQPQHF.

CDR3 region: CASSRELTEAFF. In DNA form, the CDR3 reads TGTGCCAGCAGCCGAGAACTCACTGAAGCTTTCTTT. The chain recombines TRBV12-3 or TRBV12-4 with TRBJ1-1; D is undetermined. This CDR3 comprises 12 residues. Trimming cost V 6 bases and J 4 bases, with 9 bases left between them.

This clone was counted between two and nine times. This chain connects TRBV6-1 to TRBJ1-5, with no clear D. This CDR3 region has 16 residues. Germline CDR1 MNHNS, CDR2 SASEGT. Trimming stripped 4 bases from V and 2 bases from J, with 15 bases between. CDR3 DNA sequence: TGTGCCAGCAGTGCGGACTCCCGGGGAGGCAATCAGCCCCAGCATTTT. Protein product: CASSADSRGGNQPQHF.

V usage is TRBV2 and J usage is TRBJ1-5, with D tentatively TRBD1 (5 bases). This CDR3 contains 15 residues. The V end lost 2 bases, the J end lost 3 bases, and 11 bases lay between the germline ends. From germline, CDR1 is SNHLY and CDR2 FYNNEI. This CDR3 reads CASSEWQGINQPQHF. The CDR3, as DNA: TGTGCCAGCAGTGAATGGCAGGGCATCAATCAGCCCCAGCATTTT.

The CDR3 is CASSPSYWAETQYF. CDR3 DNA sequence: TGTGCCAGCAGTCCCTCCTATTGGGCAGAGACCCAGTACTTC. The V call is TRBV27, the J call TRBJ2-5, with D hard to call. From germline, CDR1 is MNHEY and CDR2 SMNVEV (reference sequence). This CDR3 has 14 residues. Trimming shortened V by 5 bases and J by 4 bases, and 14 bases separated the two germline ends.

The chain is built from TRBV6-4 and TRBJ2-7; 9 positions match TRBD1. The CDR3 covers 15 residues. Germline lookup yields CDR1 MRHNA and CDR2 SNTAGT. With 10 bases clipped from V and 1 base from J, the junction kept 11 bases outside the gene matches. The CDR3 DNA sequence: TGTGCCACCTTGGGGCGGGACAGGGATTCCTACGAGCAGTACTTC. Translating it yields CATLGRDRDSYEQYF.

V gene TRBV6-2 or TRBV6-3 combines with J gene TRBJ2-1, with 7 bases fitting TRBD1. V was pared by 5 bases and J by 4 bases, with 5 bases of the junction left unmatched. Germline assignment: CDR1 MNHEY and CDR2 SVGEGT. This CDR3 comprises 14 residues. This CDR3 is CASSSLTGYNEQFF. The CDR3 DNA reads as TGTGCCAGCAGTAGCCTGACAGGGTACAATGAGCAGTTCTTC.

The chain recombines TRBV5-6 with TRBJ1-2; unclear D gene. Trimming pared 1 base from V and 1 base from J, leaving 5 bases between. This CDR3 comprises 13 residues. Germline V lookup: CDR1 SGHDT, CDR2 YYEEEE. CDR3 DNA: TGTGCCAGCAGCTTGTACAGTAACTATGGCTACACCTTC. As protein: CASSLYSNYGYTF.

The chain carries TRBV11-3 and TRBJ2-1; 14 nucleotides agree with TRBD2. With V trimmed by 5 bases and J by 10 bases, 10 bases remained unmatched. Germline V lookup: CDR1 SGHNT, CDR2 YENEEA. The CDR3 extends over 16 amino acids. The CDR3 sequence: CASSTGTSGGVGEQFF. The CDR3 nucleotides are TGTGCCAGCAGCACCGGGACTAGCGGGGGCGTCGGCGAGCAGTTCTTC.

The chain joins TRBV2 to TRBJ1-2; D remains unclear. The CDR3 is made up of 13 amino acids. From germline, CDR1 is SNHLY and CDR2 FYNNEI. V dropped 3 bases and J dropped 7 bases, with 12 bases sitting between them. The CDR3 nucleotides read TGTGCCAGCAGTGAGGGAGGGTCGGCTGGCTACACCTTC. It is translated as CASSEGGSAGYTF. Variable domain in full (rest from reference TRBV2 and TRBJ1-2): EPEVTQTPSHQVTQMGQEVILRCVPISNHLYFYWYRQILGQKVEFLVSFYNNEISEKSEIFDDQFSVERPDGSNFTLKIRSTKLEDSAMYFCASSEGGSAGYTFGSGTRLTVV.

The table lists this clone with a count of one. The rearrangement uses TRBV5-6 and TRBJ1-2; 7 bases are shared with TRBD1. The CDR3 has 12 amino acids. Trimming took 6 bases from V and 4 from J; bases not matched to a gene: 3. The germline V gene encodes CDR1 SGHDT and CDR2 YYEEEE. CDR3 DNA sequence: TGTGCCAGCAACAGGGACAGCTATGGCTACACCTTC. It codes for CASNRDSYGYTF. Together with reference TRBV5-6 and TRBJ1-2, the CDR3 gives the full variable domain: DAGVTQSPTHLIKTRGQQVTLRCSPKSGHDTVSWYQQALGQGPQFIFQYYEEEERQRGNFPDRFSGHQFPNYSSELNVNALLLGDSALYLCASNRDSYGYTFGSGTRLTVV.

The J gene is TRBJ1-6, the V gene TRBV7-6; 7 nucleotides match TRBD1. CDR3 length: 15 amino acids. Germline V gene sequence: CDR1 SGHVS, CDR2 FNYEAQ. V gave up 8 bases and J gave up 5 bases; unmatched junction bases: 9. The CDR3 spells CASRRAGQNNSPLHF. The CDR3 DNA sequence: TGTGCCAGCCGCCGTGCGGGACAGAATAATTCACCCCTCCACTTT.

This chain connects TRBV27 to TRBJ2-7; 8 bases line up with TRBD1. Trimming removed 3 bases from V and 2 bases from J; junction bases left unmatched: 3. Germline V lookup: CDR1 MNHEY, CDR2 SMNVEV (reference sequence). This CDR3 spans 14 amino acids. CDR3 sequence: CASSFGRGPYEQYF. The CDR3 bases are TGTGCCAGCAGTTTTGGCAGGGGGCCCTACGAGCAGTACTTC.

CDR3 DNA sequence: TGTGCCAGCAGTTTCCGACAGTCCTACGAGCAGTACTTC. Translation gives CASSFRQSYEQYF. The J gene is TRBJ2-7, the V gene TRBV6-5; D possibly corresponds to TRBD1 (5 bases). CDR1 and CDR2 from the germline V gene are MNHEY and SVGAGI. Trimming took off 4 bases at V and 1 base at J, with 8 bases between the two ends. This CDR3 is 13 amino acids long.